This entry lists 17 T cell receptor beta chains sequenced from one sample in a study of cytomegalovirus exposure and HLA in healthy donors. Use of 60 Vbeta and 13 Jbeta primers characterized the PCR. The method was immunoSEQ multiplex PCR; TCRdb's version includes in-frame clones alone and lacks a portion of them. The top ten clones hold less than 1% of a sample with 150,000 to 200,000 clones, roughly four fifths of them seen once. Sequencing was performed on PBMCs. Receptors were obtained from a girl aged 2 to 10 in good health and CMV-seropositive.

The CDR3 reads CASSLRGDTTDTQYF. The DNA for the CDR3 is TGTGCCAGCAGCTTACGCGGGGATACCACAGATACGCAGTATTTT. This rearrangement joins TRBV7-3 to TRBJ2-3, with a possible D match to TRBD2 (6 bases). The CDR3 consists of 15 residues. Trimming pared 2 bases from V and 2 bases from J, leaving 11 bases between. The germline gives CDR1 SGHTA, CDR2 FQGTGA.

This chain uses TRBV2 with TRBJ1-5; 7 nucleotides align to TRBD1. The CDR3 totals 15 residues. The ends lost 8 bases at V and 4 bases at J; junction bases unmatched: 11. Germline CDR1 is SNHLY and CDR2 is FYNNEI. The CDR3 DNA sequence: TGTGCCAGCTCCCCCGGACAGGTAGGGAATCAGCCCCAGCATTTT. Amino acids: CASSPGQVGNQPQHF. The full variable domain, its missing parts supplied by reference TRBV2 and TRBJ1-5, is EPEVTQTPSHQVTQMGQEVILRCVPISNHLYFYWYRQILGQKVEFLVSFYNNEISEKSEIFDDQFSVERPDGSNFTLKIRSTKLEDSAMYFCASSPGQVGNQPQHFGDGTRLSIL.

In its sample, this clone was seen once. The chain links TRBV19 to TRBJ2-5; 7 bases fit TRBD2. Germline V gene data show CDR1 as LNHDA and CDR2 as SQIVND (reference sequence). V dropped 6 bases and J dropped 4; count of bases not matched to a gene: 8. CDR3 length: 14 residues. Written as DNA, the CDR3 is TGTGCCAGTAGGGAGGAGGGGAGGGGAGAGACCCAGTACTTC. Translation gives CASREEGRGETQYF. The full variable domain, its missing parts supplied by reference TRBV19 and TRBJ2-5, is DGGITQSPKYLFRKEGQNVTLSCEQNLNHDAMYWYRQDPGQGLRLIYYSQIVNDFQKGDIAEGYSVSREKKESFPLTVTSAQKNPTAFYLCASREEGRGETQYFGPGTRLLVL.

The V gene is TRBV6-4, the J gene TRBJ1-5; 8 positions agree with TRBD1. The ends lost 6 bases at V and 3 bases at J; junction bases unmatched: 4. The CDR3 sequence is 14 residues long. The germline CDR1 and CDR2 sequences are MRHNA and SNTAGT. CDR3 protein: CASRMGQVNQPQHF. The DNA for the CDR3 is TGTGCCAGCAGGATGGGACAGGTCAATCAGCCCCAGCATTTT.

The V and J genes are TRBV30 and TRBJ1-1; 7 positions match TRBD1. CDR3 length: 13 residues. CDR1 is GTSNPN and CDR2 is SVGIG in the germline V gene (reference sequence). V gave up 3 bases and J gave up 6 bases; unmatched junction bases: 7. The CDR3 DNA reads TGTGCCTGGAGGGTACAGGGGAAGGCTGAAGCTTTCTTT. This codes for CAWRVQGKAEAFF.

The V call is TRBV4-1, the J call TRBJ2-2, with 7 positions matching TRBD1. Per the germline V gene, CDR1 is MGHRA and CDR2 is YSYEKL. This CDR3 comprises 19 residues. The V gene end was trimmed by 3 bases and the J gene end by 0 bases; junction bases not matched to a gene: 13. The CDR3 reads CASSQKGLQGFANTGELFF. The CDR3 DNA reads as TGCGCCAGCAGCCAGAAAGGGCTACAGGGGTTCGCGAACACCGGGGAGCTGTTTTTT.

The CDR3 bases are TGCGCCAGCAGCCAAGATAACTACAGGAAAAACATTCAGTACTTC. Translated: CASSQDNYRKNIQYF. The rearrangement links TRBV4-1 to TRBJ2-4; D may be TRBD1 (5 bases). CDR3 length: 15 amino acids. Per germline, CDR1 MGHRA and CDR2 YSYEKL. The V and J ends lost 0 bases and 4 bases respectively, with 10 bases between them.

V gene TRBV19 combines with J gene TRBJ2-1; TRBD2 might be the D (6 bases). The germline V gene has CDR1 LNHDA and CDR2 SQIVND (reference sequence). CDR3 length equals 15 residues. V was pared by 3 bases and J by 4 bases, with 13 bases between. The CDR3 sequence is CASSIGGEAYNEQFF. The CDR3 coding sequence is TGTGCCAGTAGTATCGGCGGGGAGGCTTACAATGAGCAGTTCTTC. The full variable domain, in which reference TRBV19 and TRBJ2-1 provide the parts outside the CDR3, is DGGITQSPKYLFRKEGQNVTLSCEQNLNHDAMYWYRQDPGQGLRLIYYSQIVNDFQKGDIAEGYSVSREKKESFPLTVTSAQKNPTAFYLCASSIGGEAYNEQFFGPGTRLTVL.

The rearrangement links TRBV19 to TRBJ2-7, with D uncertain. The germline V gene has CDR1 LNHDA and CDR2 SQIVND (reference sequence). The V and J ends lost 0 bases and 5 bases respectively, with 8 bases between them. The CDR3 spans 13 residues. For the CDR3, the DNA is TGTGCCAGTAGTATAGATCAGGCGAACGAGCAGTACTTC. Its translation: CASSIDQANEQYF.

The chain uses TRBV5-6 and TRBJ2-2; 8 nucleotides line up with TRBD2. CDR1 SGHDT and CDR2 YYEEEE come from the germline V gene. This CDR3 has 18 residues. V shed 1 base, J shed 7 bases, and the junction held 15 bases outside the gene matches. The CDR3 sequence: CASSLLAGRLASVGELFF. CDR3 DNA: TGTGCCAGCAGCTTGCTTGCCGGCCGACTAGCGTCGGTCGGGGAGCTGTTTTTT.

The DNA for the CDR3 is TGTGCCAGCAGTGATCGGGCAGGGTTTAAAGCTTTCTTT. It is translated as CASSDRAGFKAFF. V gene TRBV2 combines with J gene TRBJ1-1; a possible D gene is TRBD1 (5 bases). The V gene's germline CDR1 is SNHLY and CDR2 FYNNEI. Trimming shortened V by 3 bases and J by 9 bases, and 14 bases separated the two germline ends. There are 13 residues in the CDR3.

The chain has TRBV5-4 and TRBJ2-2, with a tentative D call TRBD1 (5 bases). This CDR3 has 14 residues. V lost 2 bases, J lost 2 bases, and 7 bases lay in between. The V gene's germline CDR1 is SGHNT and CDR2 YYREEE (reference sequence). Here the CDR3 DNA reads TGTGCCAGCAGCTTTAGGGGAAACACCGGGGAGCTGTTTTTT. It translates to CASSFRGNTGELFF. The full variable domain, with the rest looked up from reference TRBV5-4 and TRBJ2-2, is ETGVTQSPTHLIKTRGQQVTLRCSSQSGHNTVSWYQQALGQGPQFIFQYYREEENGRGNFPPRFSGLQFPNYSSELNVNALELDDSALYLCASSFRGNTGELFFGEGSRLTVL.

This sequence joins TRBV4-1 and TRBJ1-1, with 7 bases fitting TRBD1. The J segment lost 4 bases and the V segment lost 0 bases, leaving 5 bases of the junction unmatched. Germline V gene lookup returns CDR1 MGHRA and CDR2 YSYEKL. This CDR3 region has 15 residues. This CDR3 reads CASSQDRGARTEAFF. Here the CDR3 DNA reads TGCGCCAGCAGCCAAGACAGGGGGGCGCGCACTGAAGCTTTCTTT.

For the CDR3, the DNA is TGTGCCAGCAGGGGGACAGGGGGCACTGAGCAGTTCTTC. Residues: CASRGTGGTEQFF. This sequence joins TRBV6-1 and TRBJ2-1; 12 nucleotides agree with TRBD1. The ends lost 6 bases at V and 9 bases at J; junction bases unmatched: 3. The CDR3 is 13 residues long. Germline V gene lookup returns CDR1 MNHNS and CDR2 SASEGT.

Comments on this clone: At one end the junction does not follow the germline gene, possibly because of a read error. This chain links TRBV30 with TRBJ1-3; D remains ambiguous. The CDR3 totals 14 residues. Looked up from germline, CDR1 is GTSNPN and CDR2 is SVGIG (reference sequence). The CDR3 here is CAWSVGRSGNTVYF. The CDR3 nucleotides are TGTGCCTGGAGTGTGGGCCGCTCTGGAAACACCGTATATTTT.

A single count supports this clone. The J gene is TRBJ2-1, the V gene TRBV27; 8 nucleotides agree with TRBD1. The V segment lost 2 bases and the J segment 8 bases; nucleotides outside the gene matches: 11. The CDR3 length is 16 residues. Looked up from germline, CDR1 is MNHEY and CDR2 is SMNVEV (reference sequence). CDR3 nucleotides: TGTGCCAGCAGTTTACGGGTCAGGGGGCGTGGCCATGAGCAGTTCTTC. Its translation: CASSLRVRGRGHEQFF.

Only a few counts were recorded for this clone. The chain recombines TRBV6-1 with TRBJ2-1; 11 bases agree with TRBD2. The junction had 4 bases not matched to a gene; V was cut back by 6 bases and J by 3 bases. There are 15 residues in the CDR3. The germline V gene has CDR1 MNHNS and CDR2 SASEGT. The CDR3 DNA is TGTGCCAGCAGCGTAGCGGGAGGGGGCTACAATGAGCAGTTCTTC. Its protein product is CASSVAGGGYNEQFF.